These T cell receptor beta chains were read from a single sample in a study of beta chain features in type 1 diabetes. The table came from immunoSEQ multiplex PCR; TCRdb's copy has only in-frame clones and leaves some out. The table lists tens of thousands of clones, about 70% of them singletons, with over 0.95% in the top ten. What was sequenced was stem cell memory CD4+ T cells from blood. The receptors derive from a woman in her thirties or forties with type 1 diabetes. The CDR3 runs from the conserved cysteine through the conserved F or W. Fields, in order: V gene, clone size, D gene, J gene, CDR3 DNA, CDR3 protein. The D gene is left open where the match is weak. Size is omitted from some rows. Given values are once, few, many or a class for expanded clones.

v_call: TRBV18
clone_size: NA
d_call: NA
j_call: TRBJ1-1
cdr3_nt: TGTGCCAGCTCCCGGTACGGGGGTTTAATGAACACTGAAGCTTTCTTT
cdr3_aa: CASSRYGGLMNTEAFF

v_call: TRBV4-3
clone_size: once
d_call: TRBD1
j_call: TRBJ2-1
cdr3_nt: TGCGCCAGCAGCCGAGGTCCGGGACAGGGTGACAATGAGCAGTTCTTC
cdr3_aa: CASSRGPGQGDNEQFF

v_call: TRBV7-2
clone_size: NA
d_call: TRBD1
j_call: TRBJ1-4
cdr3_nt: TGTGCCAGCAGCCCTCAGGCGGGACAGAATGAAAAACTGTTTTTT
cdr3_aa: CASSPQAGQNEKLFF

v_call: TRBV5-4
clone_size: NA
d_call: NA
j_call: TRBJ2-3
cdr3_nt: TGTGCCAGCAGCCCCCCCCTGACAGATACGCAGTATTTT
cdr3_aa: CASSPPLTDTQYF

v_call: TRBV10-2
clone_size: NA
d_call: TRBD1
j_call: TRBJ1-2
cdr3_nt: TGCGCCAGCAGTAGGGACAGAAACTATGGCTACACCTTC
cdr3_aa: CASSRDRNYGYTF

v_call: TRBV6-1
clone_size: NA
d_call: NA
j_call: TRBJ2-7
cdr3_nt: TGTGCCACCATACCTCCCCCTACCTACGAGCAGTACTTC
cdr3_aa: CATIPPPTYEQYF

v_call: TRBV19
clone_size: NA
d_call: NA
j_call: TRBJ1-5
cdr3_nt: TGTGCCAGTACTGGTCGGGGGGGCGACCATCAGCCCCAGCATTTT
cdr3_aa: CASTGRGGDHQPQHF

v_call: TRBV28
clone_size: once
d_call: NA
j_call: TRBJ2-2
cdr3_nt: TGTGCCAGCACAGCCGGTGGGGGGGGCTCGGGCACCGGGGAGCTGTTTTTT
cdr3_aa: CASTAGGGGSGTGELFF

v_call: TRBV7-2
clone_size: few
d_call: TRBD2
j_call: TRBJ2-1
cdr3_nt: TGTGCCAGCAGTCCGCCGGGCGTCGGGACTAGTAAGTTCTTC
cdr3_aa: CASSPPGVGTSKFF

v_call: TRBV5-4
clone_size: NA
d_call: NA
j_call: TRBJ1-1
cdr3_nt: TGCGCCAGCAGCGCAAAGGGGCAGGGGAAGGCTTTCTTT
cdr3_aa: CASSAKGQGKAFF

v_call: TRBV6-6
clone_size: NA
d_call: NA
j_call: TRBJ2-1
cdr3_nt: TGTGCCAGCACCAGGGGGGTTATCGATGAGCAGTTCTTC
cdr3_aa: CASTRGVIDEQFF

v_call: TRBV7-8
clone_size: few
d_call: TRBD2
j_call: TRBJ2-1
cdr3_nt: TGTGCCAGCAGCAGGACTAGCGGGGTAACCAATGAGCAGTTCTTC
cdr3_aa: CASSRTSGVTNEQFF